This T cell receptor (beta chain) derives from a study of blood T cell repertoires in COVID-19. Study as a whole: Samples representing acute and convalescent COVID-19 were sourced from the United States, Italy and Spain. Nucleic acid was either cDNA or gDNA, and it came from T cells, B-cell-depleted T cells, or PBMCs.

This clone appeared a single time. The CDR3 is 14 amino acids. Germline CDR1 and CDR2: SEHNR and FQNEAQ (reference sequence). Trimming shortened V by 2 bases and J by 2 bases, and 9 bases separated the two germline ends. This table comes from immunoSEQ multiplex PCR, and its TCRdb copy is limited to in-frame clones, with some not included. The repertoire holds about 66,000 clones, with 89% as singletons. The sequencing sample was made of peripheral blood. V is TRBV7-9 and J is TRBJ1-1; D not resolved. The receptor comes from a man aged 55 to 69 with acute or convalescent COVID-19. The CDR3 reads CASSLLQPNTEAFF. The CDR3 DNA sequence: TGTGCCAGCAGCTTATTACAGCCCAACACTGAAGCTTTCTTT.